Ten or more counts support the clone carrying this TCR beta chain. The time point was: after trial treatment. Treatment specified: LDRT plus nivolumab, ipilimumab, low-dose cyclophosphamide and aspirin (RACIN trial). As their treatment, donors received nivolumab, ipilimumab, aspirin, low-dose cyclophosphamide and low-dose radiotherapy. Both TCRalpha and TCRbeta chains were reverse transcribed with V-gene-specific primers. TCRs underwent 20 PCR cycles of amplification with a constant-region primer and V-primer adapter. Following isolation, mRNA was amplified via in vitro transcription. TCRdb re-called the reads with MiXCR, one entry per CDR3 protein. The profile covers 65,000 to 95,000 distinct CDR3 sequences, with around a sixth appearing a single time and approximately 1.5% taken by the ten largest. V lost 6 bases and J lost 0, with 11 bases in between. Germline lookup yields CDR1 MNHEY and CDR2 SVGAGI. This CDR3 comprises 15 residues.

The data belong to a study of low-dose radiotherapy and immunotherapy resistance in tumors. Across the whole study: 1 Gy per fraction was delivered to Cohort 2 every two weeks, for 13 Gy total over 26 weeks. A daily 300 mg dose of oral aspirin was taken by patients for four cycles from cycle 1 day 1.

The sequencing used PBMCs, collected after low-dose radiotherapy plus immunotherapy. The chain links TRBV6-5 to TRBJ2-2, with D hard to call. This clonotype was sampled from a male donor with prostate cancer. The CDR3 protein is CASSRGRANTGELFF. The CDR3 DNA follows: TGTGCCAGCAGCAGAGGCCGAGCGAACACCGGGGAGCTGTTTTTT.